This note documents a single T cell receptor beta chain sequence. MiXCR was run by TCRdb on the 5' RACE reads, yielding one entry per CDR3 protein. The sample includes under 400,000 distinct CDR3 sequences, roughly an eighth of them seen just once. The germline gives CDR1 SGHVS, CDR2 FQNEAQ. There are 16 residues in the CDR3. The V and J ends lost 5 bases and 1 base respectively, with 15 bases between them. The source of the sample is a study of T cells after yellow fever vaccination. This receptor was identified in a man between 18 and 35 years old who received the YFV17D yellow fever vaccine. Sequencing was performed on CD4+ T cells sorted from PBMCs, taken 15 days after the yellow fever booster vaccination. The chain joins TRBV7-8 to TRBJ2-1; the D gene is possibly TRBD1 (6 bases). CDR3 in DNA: TGTGCCAGCAGCAGAACCGGGACACCTTCCTACAATGAGCAGTTCTTC. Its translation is CASSRTGTPSYNEQFF. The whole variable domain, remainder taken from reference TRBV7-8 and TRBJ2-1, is GAGVSQSPRYKVAKRGQDVALRCDPISGHVSLFWYQQALGQGPEFLTYFQNEAQLDKSGLPSDRFFAERPEGSVSTLKIQRTQQEDSAVYLCASSRTGTPSYNEQFFGPGTRLTVL.